These 15 T cell receptor beta chains originate from one sample sequenced in a study of blood T cell repertoires in COVID-19. The assay was immunoSEQ multiplex PCR, and TCRdb's table has in-frame clones only and misses some. Of about 87,000 clones in the sample, about 71% were seen once. The sample consisted of peripheral blood. All receptors derive from a woman aged 50 to 60 with acute or convalescent COVID-19.

The CDR3 protein is CASSLRGQGTQPQHF. CDR3 bases: TGTGCCAGCAGCCTAAGAGGACAGGGCACTCAGCCCCAGCATTTT. V and J are TRBV6-5 and TRBJ1-5; TRBD1 matches 8 bases. The CDR3 has 15 residues. From germline, CDR1 is MNHEY and CDR2 SVGAGI. V was pared by 6 bases and J by 6 bases, with 10 bases of the junction left unmatched.

The chain is built from TRBV9 and TRBJ1-5; TRBD1 is a possible D gene (5 bases). There are 14 residues in the CDR3. The germline V gene has CDR1 SGDLS and CDR2 YYNGEE. The V and J ends lost 0 bases and 5 bases respectively, with 9 bases between them. The CDR3: CASSVGDRDQPQHF. CDR3 DNA sequence: TGTGCCAGCAGCGTAGGAGACAGAGATCAGCCCCAGCATTTT. The full variable domain, with the rest looked up from reference TRBV9 and TRBJ1-5, is DSGVTQTPKHLITATGQRVTLRCSPRSGDLSVYWYQQSLDQGLQFLIQYYNGEERAKGNILERFSAQQFPDLHSELNLSSLELGDSALYFCASSVGDRDQPQHFGDGTRLSIL.

This clone has ten or more counts. The J gene is TRBJ1-1, the V gene TRBV29-1; D ambiguous. The CDR3 consists of 10 residues. Trimming took 8 bases from V and 3 from J, leaving 7 bases between them. CDR1 is SQVTM and CDR2 is ANQGSEA in the germline V gene. As DNA, the CDR3 is TGCAGCTTCGGGGACACTGAAGCTTTCTTT. Translated: CSFGDTEAFF.

V usage is TRBV11-3 and J usage is TRBJ2-3, with TRBD1 identical over 7 bases. V lost 3 bases, J lost 0 bases, and 3 bases stayed unmatched. Germline V gene data show CDR1 as SGHNT and CDR2 as YENEEA. There are 15 residues in the CDR3. The CDR3: CASSFGQESTDTQYF. The CDR3 DNA sequence: TGTGCCAGCAGCTTCGGACAGGAGAGCACAGATACGCAGTATTTT.

The sample holds one count of this clone. The V call is TRBV2, the J call TRBJ1-4, with a tentative D call TRBD1 (6 bases). The CDR3 length is 18 residues. V dropped 7 bases and J dropped 4 bases, with 25 bases sitting between them. Germline assignment: CDR1 SNHLY and CDR2 FYNNEI. The CDR3 nucleotides are TGTGCCAGCACCCCGAGGCTAGGGGGTGAATCCGTTAATGAAAAACTGTTTTTT. Translating gives CASTPRLGGESVNEKLFF.

This chain connects TRBV27 to TRBJ1-4; D is undetermined. Germline assignment: CDR1 MNHEY and CDR2 SMNVEV (reference sequence). The CDR3 has 14 amino acids. V lost 5 bases and J 7 bases, leaving 14 bases between the germline ends. CDR3 bases: TGTGCCAGCAGTCTCATAGTTGGGAGTGAAAAACTGTTTTTT. It yields the protein CASSLIVGSEKLFF.

In this sample, this clone turned up a few times. V is TRBV18 and J is TRBJ2-1; D unresolved. Germline V gene data show CDR1 as KGHSH and CDR2 as LQKENI. The V end was cut by 6 bases, the J end by 4 bases, with 10 bases between. The CDR3 length is 13 residues. This chain's CDR3 is CASSPEFYNEQFF. The CDR3 nucleotides are TGTGCCAGCTCGCCGGAGTTTTACAATGAGCAGTTCTTC. The full variable domain, its missing parts supplied by reference TRBV18 and TRBJ2-1, is NAGVMQNPRHLVRRRGQEARLRCSPMKGHSHVYWYRQLPEEGLKFMVYLQKENIIDESGMPKERFSAEFPKEGPSILRIQQVVRGDSAAYFCASSPEFYNEQFFGPGTRLTVL.

The chain links TRBV7-6 to TRBJ2-7, with 8 bases fitting TRBD1. V dropped 2 bases and J dropped 0; count of bases not matched to a gene: 3. CDR1 is SGHVS, CDR2 FNYEAQ, per germline. This CDR3 spans 15 amino acids. DNA of the CDR3: TGTGCCAGCAGCTTAAGACAGGGGATCTCCTACGAGCAGTACTTC. It encodes CASSLRQGISYEQYF.

To note about this clone: The junction does not match germline at one end; this may be a read error. The CDR3 nucleotides are TGTGCCACCAGTAAGAGCGGGGGGAAGGAAGAGACCCAGTACTTC. This codes for CATSKSGGKEETQYF. The chain carries TRBV10-3 and TRBJ2-5; TRBD2 agrees at 9 bases. The CDR3 sequence is 15 residues long. Germline V gene lookup returns CDR1 ENHRY and CDR2 SYGVKD.

This clone showed up just a few times. The chain recombines TRBV28 with TRBJ1-1, with a weak D call TRBD1 (6 bases). V lost 3 bases to trimming and J lost 8 bases, with 13 bases between them. CDR1 and CDR2 (germline): MDHEN, SYDVKM. The CDR3 runs 13 residues. The CDR3 coding sequence is TGTGCCAGCAGTTTCCGCTATGGGACAGAAGCTTTCTTT. Residues: CASSFRYGTEAFF.

The chain links TRBV28 to TRBJ2-5; no firm D call. V was pared by 4 bases and J by 7 bases, with 13 bases between. Germline V CDR1 and CDR2: MDHEN, SYDVKM. This CDR3 is built from 13 residues. The CDR3 is CASSSPTVVTQYF. The CDR3 nucleotides read TGTGCCAGCAGTTCTCCCACAGTCGTGACCCAGTACTTC.

This clone was found a few times. The chain uses TRBV28 and TRBJ2-3; 8 nucleotides line up with TRBD1. The ends lost 10 bases at V and 4 bases at J; junction bases unmatched: 13. The CDR3 extends over 15 amino acids. Germline-derived CDR1 and CDR2 are MDHEN and SYDVKM. The CDR3 reads CATGLGQGVADTQYF. CDR3 sequence (DNA): TGTGCCACGGGCCTAGGACAGGGCGTTGCAGATACGCAGTATTTT.

This chain uses TRBV15 with TRBJ1-5; D unclear. This CDR3 has 13 amino acids. The V end was cut by 0 bases, the J end by 7 bases, with 7 bases between. CDR1 and CDR2 (germline): LNHNV, YYDKDF (reference sequence). The CDR3 loop reads CATSRDRAQPQHF. The CDR3, as DNA: TGTGCCACCAGCAGAGATCGCGCGCAGCCCCAGCATTTT.

The chain uses TRBV7-6 and TRBJ2-2; D possibly corresponds to TRBD1 (6 bases). Trimming pared 8 bases from V and 2 bases from J, leaving 15 bases between. The CDR3 covers 15 residues. Germline lookup yields CDR1 SGHVS and CDR2 FNYEAQ. CDR3 region: CASVPGRGNTGELFF. The CDR3, as DNA: TGTGCCAGCGTACCCGGCAGGGGTAACACCGGGGAGCTGTTTTTT.

The chain uses TRBV19 and TRBJ1-5; perhaps TRBD1 as D (5 bases). The CDR3 loop spans 13 amino acids. With 5 bases removed from V and 11 bases from J, the gap between germline ends came to 16 bases. Per the germline V gene, CDR1 is LNHDA and CDR2 is SQIVND (reference sequence). The CDR3 DNA sequence: TGTGCCAGTAGTGATATAGGGCAGGGCTCCCAGCATTTT. Translating gives CASSDIGQGSQHF.